What follows describes a single T cell receptor beta chain. As processed by the authors: Amplification from reference gene primers served as the basis for estimated nucleated cell counts. Generated by immunoSEQ multiplex PCR, the TCRdb table keeps only in-frame clones and is missing some. V and J calls and clone size are given by that table; D and trimming were obtained from the DNA. The sample has approximately 97,000 clones; approximately 80% are singletons. The germline CDR1 and CDR2 sequences are SNHLY and FYNNEI. The length of the CDR3 is 15 residues. This specimen comes from a study of blood T cell repertoires in COVID-19. Study overall: The United States, Italy and Spain supplied acute and convalescent COVID-19 samples. T cells, B-cell-depleted T cells, or PBMCs supplied cDNA or gDNA.

J is TRBJ1-5 and V is TRBV2, with 7 positions matching TRBD1. The source of this sequence is a man between 60 and 75 years old with active or convalescent COVID-19. The specimen was peripheral blood. The CDR3 DNA follows: TGTGCGATCGGGACAGCTCCTTATAGCAATCAGCCCCAGCATTTT. Protein product: CAIGTAPYSNQPQHF.